The present T cell receptor beta chain was sequenced within a study of blood T cell repertoires in COVID-19. Study details: The samples span acute and convalescent COVID-19 from the United States, Italy and Spain.

The assay was immunoSEQ multiplex PCR, and TCRdb's table has in-frame clones only and misses some. Of 200,000 to 300,000 clones listed, around 84% are singletons. Germline assignment: CDR1 LNHDA and CDR2 SQIVND (reference sequence). The V segment lost 7 bases and the J segment 7 bases; nucleotides outside the gene matches: 8. This CDR3 is 14 amino acids long. The clonotype was recovered from a woman aged 55-70 years with COVID-19, enrolled during active disease. The sample consisted of peripheral blood. V gene TRBV19 combines with J gene TRBJ2-1, with TRBD2 identical over 9 bases. The CDR3 spells CASNPSGRRNEQFF. CDR3 bases: TGTGCCAGTAACCCCAGCGGGAGGAGGAATGAGCAGTTCTTC.